Listed here are 30 T cell receptor beta chains from one sample, sequenced in a study of cytomegalovirus exposure and HLA in healthy donors. Method: immunoSEQ multiplex PCR; TCRdb's copy keeps in-frame clones and lacks some. The table has roughly 250,000 clones, around 86% seen once; the top ten hold 0.95% to 1.5%. Material for sequencing was PBMCs. These receptors were collected from a woman aged 30 to 39 in good health and CMV-seropositive.

This clone was seen a handful of times. V usage is TRBV18 and J usage is TRBJ2-1; TRBD1 matches 9 bases. The CDR3 is made up of 16 amino acids. The germline gives CDR1 KGHSH, CDR2 LQKENI. J gave up 7 bases and V 0 bases, and 7 bases lay outside the gene matches. This chain's CDR3 is CASSPPGQGRVNEQFF. CDR3 nucleotides: TGTGCCAGCTCACCACCGGGACAGGGAAGGGTGAATGAGCAGTTCTTC.

The V gene is TRBV6-1, the J gene TRBJ1-5, with D unresolved. Germline-derived CDR1 and CDR2 are MNHNS and SASEGT. The CDR3 spans 15 residues. V was trimmed by 0 bases and J by 4 bases, leaving 10 bases between them. CDR3 amino acids: CASSEANSRNQPQHF. The CDR3 bases are TGTGCCAGCAGTGAAGCTAACAGTAGGAATCAGCCCCAGCATTTT.

The chain employs TRBV7-8 and TRBJ2-1; 7 bases fit TRBD1. CDR3 length equals 13 residues. Per the germline V gene, CDR1 is SGHVS and CDR2 is FQNEAQ. After removal of 3 bases from V and 7 bases from J, the junction contained 3 bases not matched to a gene. For the CDR3, the DNA is TGTGCCAGCAGCTTCAAACAGGGGAATGAGCAGTTCTTC. Residues: CASSFKQGNEQFF.

This clone was found a few times. The sample carries other DNA sequences with the same CDR3. This sequence joins TRBV29-1 and TRBJ1-2, with TRBD1 matching 9 bases. This CDR3 is built from 12 residues. The germline CDR1 and CDR2 sequences are SQVTM and ANQGSEA. The V and J ends lost 2 bases and 7 bases, in that order; junction bases with no gene match: 2. The CDR3 loop is CSVERQGGGYTF. DNA for the CDR3: TGCAGCGTTGAAAGACAGGGGGGTGGCTACACCTTC.

V usage is TRBV7-9 and J usage is TRBJ2-3, with D possibly TRBD2 on 6 matching bases. V shed 1 base and J shed 2 bases, with 13 bases lying between them. CDR1 and CDR2 from the germline V gene are SEHNR and FQNEAQ (reference sequence). The CDR3 is 16 residues long. The CDR3 region has the DNA TGTGCCAGCAGCTTAGATGGGGGGTTTTCCACAGATACGCAGTATTTT. Protein: CASSLDGGFSTDTQYF.

The CDR3 sequence: CASSDVSGLLYEQYF. As DNA, the CDR3 is TGTGCCAGCAGTGACGTGTCGGGACTACTATACGAGCAGTACTTC. V gene TRBV2 combines with J gene TRBJ2-7; 7 bases map to TRBD2. This CDR3 has 15 residues. Germline V CDR1 and CDR2: SNHLY, FYNNEI. V lost 3 bases to trimming and J lost 4 bases; unmatched junction nucleotides: 9.

This clone was seen once. This rearrangement joins TRBV19 to TRBJ1-3; the D gene is possibly TRBD1 (6 bases). The CDR3 contains 14 residues. Germline V CDR1 and CDR2: LNHDA, SQIVND (reference sequence). The V end lost 2 bases, the J end lost 8 bases, and 13 bases lay between the germline ends. The chain's CDR3 is CASSIHPAGDTIYF. CDR3 sequence (DNA): TGTGCCAGTAGTATACACCCGGCAGGGGACACCATATATTTT. The entire variable domain, with the rest obtained from reference TRBV19 and TRBJ1-3, is as follows: DGGITQSPKYLFRKEGQNVTLSCEQNLNHDAMYWYRQDPGQGLRLIYYSQIVNDFQKGDIAEGYSVSREKKESFPLTVTSAQKNPTAFYLCASSIHPAGDTIYFGEGSWLTVV.

This clone occurred once. The chain is built from TRBV29-1 and TRBJ2-1; a possible D gene is TRBD2 (5 bases). This CDR3 contains 10 residues. V lost 3 bases and J 13 bases, leaving 10 bases between the germline ends. Germline assignment: CDR1 SQVTM and CDR2 ANQGSEA. The CDR3 region has the DNA TGCAGCGTTGAGCTGGAGGTTCAGTTCTTC. The encoded protein is CSVELEVQFF.

The CDR3 protein is CASSPLAGANTGELFF. The CDR3 nucleotides read TGTGCCAGCAGCCCCCTGGCAGGGGCGAACACCGGGGAGCTGTTTTTT. V and J are TRBV7-6 and TRBJ2-2, with D perhaps matching TRBD1 (6 bases). The V gene lost 5 bases and the J gene lost 0 bases, with 13 bases spanning the gap. The CDR3 runs 16 residues. Germline V gives CDR1 SGHVS, CDR2 FNYEAQ. Full variable domain (missing parts from reference TRBV7-6 and TRBJ2-2): GAGVSQSPRYKVTKRGQDVALRCDPISGHVSLYWYRQALGQGPEFLTYFNYEAQQDKSGLPNDRFSAERPEGSISTLTIQRTEQRDSAMYRCASSPLAGANTGELFFGEGSRLTVL.

The genes are TRBV27 and TRBJ2-5, with no clear D. In germline, CDR1 is MNHEY, CDR2 SMNVEV (reference sequence). The CDR3 totals 12 residues. Deletions cut 5 bases from V and 0 bases from J, with 4 bases between. CDR3 nucleotide sequence: TGTGCCAGCAGTCCCAACCAAGAGACCCAGTACTTC. It is translated as CASSPNQETQYF.

The chain couples TRBV7-8 to TRBJ2-3; the match to TRBD2 covers 8 bases. This CDR3 is 16 amino acids long. Germline V gives CDR1 SGHVS, CDR2 FQNEAQ. Losses at the gene ends were 4 bases for V and 0 bases for J; bases not matched to a gene: 6. CDR3 sequence: CASSSAGARSTDTQYF. In DNA, the CDR3 is TGTGCCAGCAGCTCAGCGGGAGCGCGGAGCACAGATACGCAGTATTTT.

The chain uses TRBV5-1 and TRBJ1-2; 10 bases are a match to TRBD1. V shed 5 bases, J shed 5 bases, and the junction held 9 bases outside the gene matches. CDR1 is SGHRS and CDR2 is YFSETQ in the germline V gene. The CDR3 runs to 15 residues. The CDR3 region has the DNA TGCGCCAGCAGAATGACAGGGGGCGCGGAGTATGGCTACACCTTC. Translated, it gives CASRMTGGAEYGYTF.

The rearrangement uses TRBV18 and TRBJ2-1; 10 bases line up with TRBD2. The CDR3 sequence is 17 residues long. Germline CDR1 KGHSH, CDR2 LQKENI. The V segment lost 5 bases and the J segment 0 bases; nucleotides outside the gene matches: 7. CDR3 in amino acids: CASSTGTSARSYNEQFF. The CDR3 region has the DNA TGTGCCAGCTCAACAGGGACTAGCGCCCGCTCCTACAATGAGCAGTTCTTC.

The chain is built from TRBV18 and TRBJ2-1; 9 nucleotides align to TRBD2. Germline CDR1 and CDR2: KGHSH and LQKENI. The V and J ends lost 0 bases and 7 bases, in that order; junction bases with no gene match: 25. The CDR3 sequence is 22 residues long. The CDR3 region is CASSPPLRPGATGLAIPNEQFF. The CDR3 nucleotides are TGTGCCAGCTCACCACCCCTTCGCCCGGGGGCAACTGGACTAGCGATCCCAAATGAGCAGTTCTTC.

The rearrangement uses TRBV27 and TRBJ2-1; 8 nucleotides line up with TRBD1. CDR1 is MNHEY and CDR2 is SMNVEV in the germline V gene (reference sequence). V lost 8 bases, J lost 8 bases, and 11 bases stayed unmatched. CDR3 size: 14 residues. Here the CDR3 DNA reads TGTGCCAGCTCGGGACAGGCCTTTGTAGATGAGCAGTTCTTC. It yields the protein CASSGQAFVDEQFF.

The V gene is TRBV5-1, the J gene TRBJ1-1; D uncertain. Deletions cut 1 base from V and 2 bases from J, with 12 bases between. Germline V gene lookup returns CDR1 SGHRS and CDR2 YFSETQ. This CDR3 has 15 amino acids. Here the CDR3 DNA reads TGCGCCAGCAGCTTGACCCAAAATAGAAACACTGAAGCTTTCTTT. Translating it yields CASSLTQNRNTEAFF.

The chain combines TRBV7-9 with TRBJ1-2, with TRBD1 as a possible D gene (5 bases). The germline V gene encodes CDR1 SEHNR and CDR2 FQNEAQ (reference sequence). Trimming cost V 1 base and J 5 bases, with 11 bases left between them. CDR3 length equals 14 residues. CDR3 sequence: CASSLVAGIYGYTF. The DNA for the CDR3 is TGTGCCAGCAGCTTAGTCGCAGGGATATATGGCTACACCTTC. The complete variable domain, with remaining parts taken from reference TRBV7-9 and TRBJ1-2, reads DTGVSQNPRHKITKRGQNVTFRCDPISEHNRLYWYRQTLGQGPEFLTYFQNEAQLEKSRLLSDRFSAERPKGSFSTLEIQRTEQGDSAMYLCASSLVAGIYGYTFGSGTRLTVV.

V usage is TRBV30 and J usage is TRBJ1-1, with D possibly being TRBD1 (6 bases). The germline V gene encodes CDR1 GTSNPN and CDR2 SVGIG (reference sequence). The CDR3 consists of 14 residues. Trimming removed 0 bases at V and 1 base at J, with 9 bases between. Here the CDR3 DNA reads TGTGCCTGGAGTGTAGTAGGGGGGAACACTGAAGCTTTCTTT. Protein product: CAWSVVGGNTEAFF.

V usage is TRBV29-1 and J usage is TRBJ2-3; unclear D gene. CDR1 and CDR2 (germline): SQVTM, ANQGSEA. V lost 4 bases and J 1 base, leaving 18 bases between the germline ends. The CDR3 is made up of 16 amino acids. This CDR3 is CSVVPARLAGTDTQYF. As DNA, the CDR3 is TGCAGCGTTGTCCCGGCCAGACTGGCAGGCACAGATACGCAGTATTTT.

This sequence joins TRBV4-2 and TRBJ2-7; the match to TRBD2 covers 11 bases. V dropped 3 bases and J dropped 0; count of bases not matched to a gene: 7. Germline CDR1 reads LGHNA; CDR2 reads YNFKEQ. The CDR3 runs to 17 residues. The CDR3 loop reads CASSHRGLAEISYEQYF. CDR3 nucleotide sequence: TGTGCCAGCAGCCACCGGGGACTAGCGGAAATCTCCTACGAGCAGTACTTC.

CDR3: CATRGANVLTF. The CDR3 bases are TGTGCCACCCGGGGGGCCAACGTCCTGACTTTC. V and J are TRBV6-5 and TRBJ2-6; D unclear. The CDR3 spans 11 residues. The germline V gene has CDR1 MNHEY and CDR2 SVGAGI. V lost 10 bases and J lost 4, with 5 bases in between.

This clone was detected a few times. V usage is TRBV5-1 and J usage is TRBJ2-3; D call uncertain. Germline CDR1 SGHRS, CDR2 YFSETQ. Trimming removed 5 bases at V and 3 bases at J, with 10 bases between. The CDR3 has 13 amino acids. This chain's CDR3 is CASRAENTDTQYF. In DNA, the CDR3 is TGCGCCAGCAGGGCAGAAAATACAGATACGCAGTATTTT.

This chain joins TRBV28 and TRBJ2-7, with D unresolved. Germline V gene data show CDR1 as MDHEN and CDR2 as SYDVKM. V was shortened by 3 bases and J by 4 bases, with 13 bases between the two germline ends. This CDR3 region has 14 residues. As DNA, the CDR3 is TGTGCCAGCAGTTTCACCCTCGCAGGATACGAGCAGTACTTC. This sequence encodes CASSFTLAGYEQYF.

The chain carries TRBV27 and TRBJ1-2; 7 bases agree with TRBD1. Germline CDR1 is MNHEY and CDR2 is SMNVEV (reference sequence). The CDR3 runs to 13 residues. Germline trimming cut 2 bases from V and 9 bases from J; bases unmatched to any gene: 6. The CDR3 DNA sequence: TGTGCCAGCAGTTTAATGGGGGACAGAAGCTACACCTTC. It codes for CASSLMGDRSYTF.

The rearrangement uses TRBV7-9 and TRBJ2-3; no reliable D call. Per the germline V gene, CDR1 is SEHNR and CDR2 is FQNEAQ (reference sequence). The CDR3 is 14 amino acids. Between the trimmed V and J ends, which lost 2 bases and 0 bases, there was a span of 6 bases. The CDR3 spells CASSLTGSTDTQYF. DNA of the CDR3: TGTGCCAGCAGCTTAACGGGTAGCACAGATACGCAGTATTTT. The whole variable domain, filled in from reference TRBV7-9 and TRBJ2-3, reads DTGVSQNPRHKITKRGQNVTFRCDPISEHNRLYWYRQTLGQGPEFLTYFQNEAQLEKSRLLSDRFSAERPKGSFSTLEIQRTEQGDSAMYLCASSLTGSTDTQYFGPGTRLTVL.

The chain combines TRBV6-1 with TRBJ2-2; tentatively, D is TRBD2 (5 bases). The V end lost 7 bases, the J end lost 1 base, and 13 bases lay between the germline ends. This CDR3 contains 15 residues. Looked up from germline, CDR1 is MNHNS and CDR2 is SASEGT. DNA for the CDR3: TGTGCCAGCACCCTGGGAGAGCGGAACACCGGGGAGCTGTTTTTT. Its protein is CASTLGERNTGELFF.

As DNA, the CDR3 is TGTGCCAGTAGGGCTGGCAGGGGCGAAGCCGGGGAGCTGTTTTTT. Translated, it gives CASRAGRGEAGELFF. The rearrangement links TRBV19 to TRBJ2-2; D might be TRBD1 (6 bases). V was clipped by 6 bases and J by 6 bases, with 17 bases between them. This CDR3 spans 15 amino acids. CDR1 is LNHDA, CDR2 SQIVND, per germline (reference sequence). Using reference TRBV19 and TRBJ2-2 for the parts outside the CDR3, the full variable domain is DGGITQSPKYLFRKEGQNVTLSCEQNLNHDAMYWYRQDPGQGLRLIYYSQIVNDFQKGDIAEGYSVSREKKESFPLTVTSAQKNPTAFYLCASRAGRGEAGELFFGEGSRLTVL.

The V gene is TRBV6-5, the J gene TRBJ2-1; 10 positions agree with TRBD1. The CDR3 has 13 residues. J gave up 9 bases and V 6 bases, and 5 bases lay outside the gene matches. Germline values: CDR1 MNHEY, CDR2 SVGAGI. The chain's CDR3 is CASRLGQGIEQFF. In DNA form, the CDR3 reads TGTGCCAGCAGGCTGGGACAGGGGATTGAGCAGTTCTTC.

Only a few counts were recorded for this clone. This chain joins TRBV27 and TRBJ2-7, with TRBD2 matching over 10 bases. The CDR3 has 14 residues. V trimming: 5 bases; J trimming: 7 bases; junction bases outside the gene matches: 8. Germline lookup yields CDR1 MNHEY and CDR2 SMNVEV (reference sequence). In nucleotides, the CDR3 is TGTGCCAGCAGTATACTAGCGGGATTGGAAGAGCAGTACTTC. Its translation is CASSILAGLEEQYF.

The chain is built from TRBV4-1 and TRBJ2-1; TRBD2 agrees at 7 bases. Trimming cost V 6 bases and J 1 base; bases outside gene matches: 15. Germline-derived CDR1 and CDR2 are MGHRA and YSYEKL. The CDR3 has 18 residues. CDR3 sequence (DNA): TGCGCCAGCAGTCCGAGGTTGATGCGGGAGTGGTCCTACAATGAGCAGTTCTTC. Its protein is CASSPRLMREWSYNEQFF.